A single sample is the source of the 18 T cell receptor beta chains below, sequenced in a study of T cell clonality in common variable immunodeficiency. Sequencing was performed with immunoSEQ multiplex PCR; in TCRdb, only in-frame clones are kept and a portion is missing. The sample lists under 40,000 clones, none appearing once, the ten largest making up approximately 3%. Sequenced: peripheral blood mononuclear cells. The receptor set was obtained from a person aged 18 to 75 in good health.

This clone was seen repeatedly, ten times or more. The CDR3 sequence: CSARQGDLYNEQFF. The sequenced part of the CDR3 DNA is TGCAGTGCCCGACAGGGTGATCTCTACAATGAG. The rearrangement uses TRBV20-1 and TRBJ2-1; 7 bases map to TRBD1. The read finishes 3 residues shy of the CDR3 end, and the germline J gene is used to complete it. The germline V gene encodes CDR1 DFQATT and CDR2 SNEGSKA (reference sequence). V shed 6 bases, J shed 3 bases, and the junction held 8 bases outside the gene matches. The CDR3 is 14 residues long.

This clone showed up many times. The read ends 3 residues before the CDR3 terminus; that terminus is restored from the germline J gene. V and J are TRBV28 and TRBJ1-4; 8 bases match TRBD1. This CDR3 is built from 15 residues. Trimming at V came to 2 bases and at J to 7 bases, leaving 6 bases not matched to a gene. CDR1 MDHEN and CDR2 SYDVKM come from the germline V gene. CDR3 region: CASSLLQGAGEKLFF. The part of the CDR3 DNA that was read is TGTGCCAGCAGTTTACTGCAGGGGGCGGGTGAAAAA.

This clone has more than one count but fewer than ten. Here the CDR3 reads CASSLSSGRAGETQYF. The CDR3 DNA, read in part, is TGTGCCAGCAGTCTAAGTAGCGGGAGGGCCGGAGAGACC. The chain combines TRBV27 with TRBJ2-5, with TRBD2 matching over 11 bases. Read data end 3 residues before the CDR3 end; the end is taken from the germline J gene. Trimming took 5 bases from V and 4 from J; bases not matched to a gene: 9. CDR1 is MNHEY, CDR2 SMNVEV, per germline (reference sequence). This CDR3 region has 16 residues.

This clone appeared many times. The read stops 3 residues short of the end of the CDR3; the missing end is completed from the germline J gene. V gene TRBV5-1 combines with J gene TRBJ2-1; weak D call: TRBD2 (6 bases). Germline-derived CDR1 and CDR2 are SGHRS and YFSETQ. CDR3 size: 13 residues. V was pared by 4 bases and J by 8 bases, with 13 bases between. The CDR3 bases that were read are TGCGCCAGCAGCATCTTCCCGGGGGATGAG. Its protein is CASSIFPGDE. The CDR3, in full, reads CASSIFPGDEQFF.

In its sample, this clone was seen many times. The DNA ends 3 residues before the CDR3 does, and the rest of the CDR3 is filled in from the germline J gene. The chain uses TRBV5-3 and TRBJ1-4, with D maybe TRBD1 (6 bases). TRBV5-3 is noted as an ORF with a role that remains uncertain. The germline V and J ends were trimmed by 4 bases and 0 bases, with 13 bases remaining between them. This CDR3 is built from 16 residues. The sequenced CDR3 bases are TGTGCCAGAAGCCTACAGGGCCCTGCAACTAATGAAAAA. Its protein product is CARSLQGPATNEK. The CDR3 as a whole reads CARSLQGPATNEKLFF.

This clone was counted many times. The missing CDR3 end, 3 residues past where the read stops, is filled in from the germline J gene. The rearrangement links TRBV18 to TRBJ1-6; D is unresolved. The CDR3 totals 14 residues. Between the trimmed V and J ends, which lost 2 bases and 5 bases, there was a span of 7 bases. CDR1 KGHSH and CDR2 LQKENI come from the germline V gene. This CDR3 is CASSPDIDNSPLHF. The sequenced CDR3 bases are TGTGCCAGCTCACCAGACATTGATAATTCACCC.

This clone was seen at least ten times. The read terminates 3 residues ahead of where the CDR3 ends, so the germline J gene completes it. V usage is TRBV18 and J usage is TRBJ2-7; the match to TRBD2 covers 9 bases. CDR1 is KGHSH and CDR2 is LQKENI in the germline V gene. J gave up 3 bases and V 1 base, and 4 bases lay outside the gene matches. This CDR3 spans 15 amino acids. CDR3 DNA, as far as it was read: TGTGCCAGCTCACCACGGGCTAGCGGGGACTACGAG. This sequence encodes CASSPRASGDYE. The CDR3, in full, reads CASSPRASGDYEQYF.

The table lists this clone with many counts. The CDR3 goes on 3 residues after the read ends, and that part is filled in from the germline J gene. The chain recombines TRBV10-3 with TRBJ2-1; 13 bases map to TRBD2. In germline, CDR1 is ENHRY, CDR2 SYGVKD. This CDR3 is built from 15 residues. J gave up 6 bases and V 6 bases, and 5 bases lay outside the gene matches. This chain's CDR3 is CAISPRLAGGNEQFF. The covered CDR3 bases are TGTGCCATCAGCCCCAGACTAGCGGGGGGCAATGAG.

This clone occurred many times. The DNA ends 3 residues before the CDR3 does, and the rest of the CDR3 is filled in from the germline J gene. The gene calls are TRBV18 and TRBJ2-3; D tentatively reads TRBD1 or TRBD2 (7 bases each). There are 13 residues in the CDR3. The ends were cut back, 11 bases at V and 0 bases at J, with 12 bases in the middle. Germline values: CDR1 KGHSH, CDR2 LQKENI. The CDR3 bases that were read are TGTGCCGGGAGGGACAGAAGCACAGATACG. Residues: CAGRDRSTDT. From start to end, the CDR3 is CAGRDRSTDTQYF.

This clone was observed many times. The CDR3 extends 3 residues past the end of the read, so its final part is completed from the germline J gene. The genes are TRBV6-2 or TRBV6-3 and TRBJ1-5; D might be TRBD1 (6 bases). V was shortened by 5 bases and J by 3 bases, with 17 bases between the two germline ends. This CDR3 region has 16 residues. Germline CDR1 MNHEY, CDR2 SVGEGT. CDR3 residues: CASSPTGRGFNQPQHF. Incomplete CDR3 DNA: TGTGCCAGCAGTCCCACAGGGAGGGGATTCAATCAGCCC.

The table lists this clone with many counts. The CDR3 DNA, read in part, is TGTGCCAGCTTTGGACTAGCGGGATATTACAATGAG. Translation gives CASFGLAGYYNE. The whole CDR3 sequence reads CASFGLAGYYNEQFF. The rearrangement joins TRBV5-6 to TRBJ2-1; 12 bases are a match to TRBD2. From the germline J gene comes the end of the CDR3, since the read stops 3 residues before it. With 7 bases clipped from V and 4 bases from J, the junction kept 6 bases outside the gene matches. Germline CDR1 is SGHDT and CDR2 is YYEEEE. CDR3 length equals 15 residues. The full variable domain, in which reference TRBV5-6 and TRBJ2-1 provide the parts outside the CDR3, is DAGVTQSPTHLIKTRGQQVTLRCSPKSGHDTVSWYQQALGQGPQFIFQYYEEEERQRGNFPDRFSGHQFPNYSSELNVNALLLGDSALYLCASFGLAGYYNEQFFGPGTRLTVL.

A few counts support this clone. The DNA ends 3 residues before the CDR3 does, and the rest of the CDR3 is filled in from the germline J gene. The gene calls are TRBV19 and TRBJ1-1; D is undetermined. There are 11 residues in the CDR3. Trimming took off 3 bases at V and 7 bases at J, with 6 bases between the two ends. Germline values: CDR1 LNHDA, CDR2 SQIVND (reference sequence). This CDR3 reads CASSISGEAFF. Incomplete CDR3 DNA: TGTGCCAGTAGTATTTCCGGTGAA.

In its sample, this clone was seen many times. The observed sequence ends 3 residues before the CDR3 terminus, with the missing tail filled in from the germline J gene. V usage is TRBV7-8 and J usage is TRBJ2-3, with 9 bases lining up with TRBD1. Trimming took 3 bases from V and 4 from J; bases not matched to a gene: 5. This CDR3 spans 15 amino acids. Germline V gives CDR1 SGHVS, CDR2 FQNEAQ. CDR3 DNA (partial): TGTGCCAGCAGCTTGGACAGGGGATACTCAGATACG. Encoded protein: CASSLDRGYSDT. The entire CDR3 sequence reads CASSLDRGYSDTQYF.

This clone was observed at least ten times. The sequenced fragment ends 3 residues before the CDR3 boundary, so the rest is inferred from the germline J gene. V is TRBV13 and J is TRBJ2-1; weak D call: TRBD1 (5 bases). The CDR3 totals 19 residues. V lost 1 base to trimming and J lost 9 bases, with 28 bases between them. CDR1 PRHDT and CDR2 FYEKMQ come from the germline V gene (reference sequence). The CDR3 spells CASSLVGSRVRAGLSEQFF. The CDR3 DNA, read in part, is TGTGCCAGCAGCTTAGTAGGAAGTAGGGTCCGAGCAGGGTTATCTGAG.

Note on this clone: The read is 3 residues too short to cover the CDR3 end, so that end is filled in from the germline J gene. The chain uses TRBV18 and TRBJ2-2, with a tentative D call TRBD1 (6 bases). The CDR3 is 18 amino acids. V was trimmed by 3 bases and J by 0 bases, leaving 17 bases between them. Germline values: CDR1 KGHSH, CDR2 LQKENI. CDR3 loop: CASSPKLTGPANTGELFF. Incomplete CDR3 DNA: TGTGCCAGCTCACCCAAGCTGACAGGACCTGCGAACACCGGGGAG.

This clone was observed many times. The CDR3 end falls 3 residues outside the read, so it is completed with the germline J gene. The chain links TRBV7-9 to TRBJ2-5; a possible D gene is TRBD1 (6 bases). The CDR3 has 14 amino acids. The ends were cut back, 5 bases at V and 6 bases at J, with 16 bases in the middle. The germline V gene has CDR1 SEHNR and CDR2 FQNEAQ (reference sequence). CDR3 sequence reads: CASSPGTPDQTQYF. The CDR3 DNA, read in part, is TGTGCCAGCAGCCCCGGGACACCCGATCAGACC.

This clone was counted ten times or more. The CDR3 sequence is CASSQRGTGSYGYTF. The DNA read from the CDR3 is TGCGCCAGCAGCCAACGCGGGACAGGGAGCTATGGC. The chain couples TRBV4-1 to TRBJ1-2; 9 nucleotides align to TRBD1. The read gets to within 3 residues of the CDR3 end, and the germline J gene fills in the rest. The germline gives CDR1 MGHRA, CDR2 YSYEKL. V lost 2 bases to trimming and J lost 4 bases; unmatched junction nucleotides: 5. There are 15 residues in the CDR3.

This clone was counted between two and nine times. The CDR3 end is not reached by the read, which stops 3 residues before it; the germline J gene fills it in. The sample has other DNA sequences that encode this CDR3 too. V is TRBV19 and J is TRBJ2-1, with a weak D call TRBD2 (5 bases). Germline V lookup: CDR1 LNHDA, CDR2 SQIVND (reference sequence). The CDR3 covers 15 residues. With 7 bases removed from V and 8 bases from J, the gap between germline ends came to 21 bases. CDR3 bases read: TGTGCCAGTACCCTAGGACGAGGACTCGCGGATGAG. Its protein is CASTLGRGLADE. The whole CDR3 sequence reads CASTLGRGLADEQFF. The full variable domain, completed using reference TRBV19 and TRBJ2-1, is DGGITQSPKYLFRKEGQNVTLSCEQNLNHDAMYWYRQDPGQGLRLIYYSQIVNDFQKGDIAEGYSVSREKKESFPLTVTSAQKNPTAFYLCASTLGRGLADEQFFGPGTRLTVL.